This T cell receptor beta chain derives from a study of control samples from healthy donors and cancer patients. Sequencing was performed with immunoSEQ multiplex PCR; in TCRdb, only in-frame clones are kept and a portion is missing. The sample yields about 160,000 clones, over 90% seen once. The CDR3 is 13 residues long. From germline, CDR1 is LNHNV and CDR2 YYDKDF (reference sequence). V was clipped by 1 base and J by 1 base, with 4 bases between them. Input material: blood. This TCR came from a woman aged 25-40 years in good health. The genes are TRBV15 and TRBJ1-1; no definite D call. The CDR3 sequence is CATSRVANTEAFF. CDR3 nucleotides: TGTGCCACCAGCAGAGTGGCGAACACTGAAGCTTTCTTT.